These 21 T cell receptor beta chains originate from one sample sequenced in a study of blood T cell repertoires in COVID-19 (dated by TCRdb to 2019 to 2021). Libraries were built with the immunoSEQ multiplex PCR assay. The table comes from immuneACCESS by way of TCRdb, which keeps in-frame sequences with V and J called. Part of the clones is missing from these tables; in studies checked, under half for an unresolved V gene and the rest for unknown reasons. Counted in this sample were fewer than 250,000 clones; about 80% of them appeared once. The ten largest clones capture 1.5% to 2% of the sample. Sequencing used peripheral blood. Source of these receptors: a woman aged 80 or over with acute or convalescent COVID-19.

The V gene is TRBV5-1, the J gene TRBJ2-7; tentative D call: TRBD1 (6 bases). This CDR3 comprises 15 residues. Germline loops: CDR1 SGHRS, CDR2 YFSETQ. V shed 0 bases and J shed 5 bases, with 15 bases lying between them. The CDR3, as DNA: TGCGCCAGCAGCTTGGACAGGGAAGGTTCGAACGAGCAGTACTTC. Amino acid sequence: CASSLDREGSNEQYF.

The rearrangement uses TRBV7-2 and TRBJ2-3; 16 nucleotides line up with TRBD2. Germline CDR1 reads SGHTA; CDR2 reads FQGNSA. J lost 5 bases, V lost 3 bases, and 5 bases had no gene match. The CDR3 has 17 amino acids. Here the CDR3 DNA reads TGTGCCAGCAGCTTCTCCGGGACTAGCGGGGGGGGAGATACGCAGTATTTT. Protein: CASSFSGTSGGGDTQYF.

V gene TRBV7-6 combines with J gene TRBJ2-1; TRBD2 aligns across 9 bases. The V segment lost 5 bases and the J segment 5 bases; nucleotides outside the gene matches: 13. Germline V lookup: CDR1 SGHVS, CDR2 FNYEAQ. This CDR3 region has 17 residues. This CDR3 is CASSPGVMRGGDNEQFF. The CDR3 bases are TGTGCCAGCAGCCCTGGGGTTATGCGGGGGGGAGACAATGAGCAGTTCTTC.

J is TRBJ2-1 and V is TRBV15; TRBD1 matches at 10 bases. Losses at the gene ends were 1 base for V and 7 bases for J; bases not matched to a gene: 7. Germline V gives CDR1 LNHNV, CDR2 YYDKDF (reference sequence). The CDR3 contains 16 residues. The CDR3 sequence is CATSRGQGAIGNEQFF. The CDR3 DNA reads TGTGCCACCAGCAGAGGACAGGGGGCGATTGGGAATGAGCAGTTCTTC.

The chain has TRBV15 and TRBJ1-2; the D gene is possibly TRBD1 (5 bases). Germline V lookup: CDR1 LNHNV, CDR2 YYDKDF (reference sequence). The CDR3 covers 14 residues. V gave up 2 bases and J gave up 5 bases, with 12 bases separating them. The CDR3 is CATSRRGIRYGYTF. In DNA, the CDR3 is TGTGCCACCAGCAGACGGGGGATTCGGTATGGCTACACCTTC.

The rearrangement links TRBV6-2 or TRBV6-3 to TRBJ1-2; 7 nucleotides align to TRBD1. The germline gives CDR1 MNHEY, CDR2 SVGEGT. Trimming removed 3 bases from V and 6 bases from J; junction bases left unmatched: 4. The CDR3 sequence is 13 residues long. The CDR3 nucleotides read TGTGCCAGCAGTTATTTGCAGGGGGATGGCTACACCTTC. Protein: CASSYLQGDGYTF.

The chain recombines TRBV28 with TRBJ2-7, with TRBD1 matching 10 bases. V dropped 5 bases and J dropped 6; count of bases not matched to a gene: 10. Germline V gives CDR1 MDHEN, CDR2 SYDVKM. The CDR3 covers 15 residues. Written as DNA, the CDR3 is TGTGCCAGCAGTCCTCCCGGGACAGGGGTGGGCGAGCAGTACTTC. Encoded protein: CASSPPGTGVGEQYF. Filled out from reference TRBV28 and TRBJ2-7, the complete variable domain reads DVKVTQSSRYLVKRTGEKVFLECVQDMDHENMFWYRQDPGLGLRLIYFSYDVKMKEKGDIPEGYSVSREKKERFSLILESASTNQTSMYLCASSPPGTGVGEQYFGPGTRLTVT.

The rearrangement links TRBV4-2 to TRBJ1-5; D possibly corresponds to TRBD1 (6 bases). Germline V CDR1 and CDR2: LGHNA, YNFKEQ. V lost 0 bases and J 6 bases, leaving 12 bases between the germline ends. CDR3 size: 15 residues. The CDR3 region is CASSQDPVGGQPQHF. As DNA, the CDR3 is TGTGCCAGCAGCCAAGATCCGGTAGGGGGTCAGCCCCAGCATTTT.

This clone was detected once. The CDR3: CASSLYGRAGGETQYF. CDR3 sequence (DNA): TGTGCCAGCAGCTTGTACGGGCGGGCAGGAGGAGAGACCCAGTACTTC. The rearrangement links TRBV7-9 to TRBJ2-5; a possible D gene is TRBD2 (5 bases). V was clipped by 3 bases and J by 4 bases, with 18 bases between them. This CDR3 region has 16 residues. Germline V gene data show CDR1 as SEHNR and CDR2 as FQNEAQ (reference sequence).

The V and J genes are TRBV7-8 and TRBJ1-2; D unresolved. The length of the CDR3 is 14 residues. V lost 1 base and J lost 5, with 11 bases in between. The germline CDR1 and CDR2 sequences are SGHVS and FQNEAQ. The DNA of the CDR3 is TGTGCCAGCAGCTTAGTGGAGGATAGTTATGGCTACACCTTC. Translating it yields CASSLVEDSYGYTF.

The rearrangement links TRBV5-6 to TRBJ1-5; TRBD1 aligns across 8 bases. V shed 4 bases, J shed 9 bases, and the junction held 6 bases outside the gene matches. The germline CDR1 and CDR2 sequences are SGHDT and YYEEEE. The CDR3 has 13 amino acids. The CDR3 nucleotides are TGTGCCAGCAGCCAGGACAGGGAGGGGCCCCAGCATTTT. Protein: CASSQDREGPQHF.

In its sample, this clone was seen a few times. CDR3: CASHVGGFGNTIYF. The CDR3 DNA follows: TGCGCCAGCCACGTAGGGGGCTTTGGAAACACCATATATTTT. This rearrangement joins TRBV10-1 to TRBJ1-3; 7 bases are a match to TRBD1. V dropped 8 bases and J dropped 3; count of bases not matched to a gene: 7. Germline V CDR1 and CDR2: WNHNN, SYGVQD (reference sequence). The CDR3 is 14 amino acids.

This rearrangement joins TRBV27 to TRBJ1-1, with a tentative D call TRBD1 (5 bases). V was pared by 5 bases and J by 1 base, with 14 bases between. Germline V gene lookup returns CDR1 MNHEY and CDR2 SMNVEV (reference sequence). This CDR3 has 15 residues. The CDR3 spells CASSPLHQGNTEAFF. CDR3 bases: TGTGCCAGCAGTCCCCTTCATCAGGGGAACACTGAAGCTTTCTTT.

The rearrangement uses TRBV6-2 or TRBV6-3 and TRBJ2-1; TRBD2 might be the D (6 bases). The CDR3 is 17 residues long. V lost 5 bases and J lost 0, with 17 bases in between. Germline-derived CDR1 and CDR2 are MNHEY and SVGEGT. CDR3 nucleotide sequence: TGTGCCAGCAGTGGTAGTAGCGGCCTCCTCTCCTACAATGAGCAGTTCTTC. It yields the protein CASSGSSGLLSYNEQFF.

CDR3 sequence (DNA): TGCAGCTACAAAACCTTTCAAGAGACCCAGTACTTC. This codes for CSYKTFQETQYF. The gene calls are TRBV29-1 and TRBJ2-5; the D is unclear. CDR3 length equals 12 residues. Germline V gene sequence: CDR1 SQVTM, CDR2 ANQGSEA. V lost 8 bases to trimming and J lost 2 bases, with 12 bases between them.

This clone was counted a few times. The CDR3 loop reads CASSQSTGTANYGYTF. The CDR3 coding sequence is TGCGCCAGCAGCCAATCTACCGGGACAGCTAACTATGGCTACACCTTC. The chain employs TRBV4-3 and TRBJ1-2; 7 positions match TRBD1. CDR1 is LGHNA, CDR2 YSLEER, per germline. This CDR3 is 16 amino acids long. Unmatched junction bases numbered 6, after V lost 2 bases and J lost 0 bases.

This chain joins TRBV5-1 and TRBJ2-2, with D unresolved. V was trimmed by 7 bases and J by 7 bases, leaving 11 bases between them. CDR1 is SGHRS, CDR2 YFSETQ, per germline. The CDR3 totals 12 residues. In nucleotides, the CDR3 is TGCGCCAGCGGTGACATTGGCGGGGAGCTGTTTTTT. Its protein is CASGDIGGELFF.

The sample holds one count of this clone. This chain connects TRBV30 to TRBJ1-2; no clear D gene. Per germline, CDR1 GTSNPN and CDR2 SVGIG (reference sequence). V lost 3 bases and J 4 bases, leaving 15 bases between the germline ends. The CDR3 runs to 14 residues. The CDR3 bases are TGTGCCTGGAGCCAGACCCTAAGCGGCTATGGCTACACCTTC. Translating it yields CAWSQTLSGYGYTF.

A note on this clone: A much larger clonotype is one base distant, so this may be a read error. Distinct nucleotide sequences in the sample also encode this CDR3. CDR3 residues: CASSLGTGNQPQHF. For the CDR3, the DNA is TGTGCCAGCAGCTTGGGGACAGGGAATCAGCCCCAGCATTTT. V and J are TRBV5-5 and TRBJ1-5; 8 bases fit TRBD1. The CDR3 loop spans 14 amino acids. With V trimmed by 0 bases and J by 4 bases, 0 bases remained unmatched. Germline V CDR1 and CDR2: SGHKS, YYEKEE (reference sequence).

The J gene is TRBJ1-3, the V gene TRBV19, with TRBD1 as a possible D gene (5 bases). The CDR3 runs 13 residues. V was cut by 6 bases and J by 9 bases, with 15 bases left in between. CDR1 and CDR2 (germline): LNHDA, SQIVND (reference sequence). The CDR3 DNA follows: TGTGCCAGTAGGATTCTCCCGGACACCACCATATATTTT. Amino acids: CASRILPDTTIYF.

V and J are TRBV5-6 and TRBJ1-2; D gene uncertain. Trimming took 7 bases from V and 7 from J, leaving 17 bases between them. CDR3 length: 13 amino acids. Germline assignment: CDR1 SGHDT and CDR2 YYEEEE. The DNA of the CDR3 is TGTGCCAGCTCCCGGCGAGCGAGTCTTGGCTACACCTTC. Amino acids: CASSRRASLGYTF.